The 10 T cell receptor beta chains reported below all come from one sample, sequenced in a study of T cells in Graves' hyperthyroidism and ophthalmopathy. RNA transcripts were the template for amplifying TCR beta CDR3 regions. First-round RT-PCR targeting the TCR CDR3 was performed with the HTBI primer set. Via MiXCR, TCRdb re-called the multiplex PCR reads, giving one row per CDR3 protein. The sample consists of about 260,000 distinct CDR3 sequences, 22% of them appearing once. What was sequenced was blood. These TCRs come from a young man with Graves' ophthalmopathy.

In its sample, this clonotype was seen a few times. This sequence joins TRBV24-1 and TRBJ2-7; maybe TRBD1 (6 bases). V lost 2 bases and J 0 bases, leaving 10 bases between the germline ends. The V gene's germline CDR1 is KGHDR and CDR2 SFDVKD. CDR3 length equals 15 residues. The CDR3 DNA follows: TGTGCCACCAGTGATTCCGGACAGCCCTCCTACGAGCAGTACTTC. It codes for CATSDSGQPSYEQYF.

This clonotype was seen ten or more times. The chain recombines TRBV3-1 with TRBJ2-4; the D is unclear. Trimming stripped 4 bases from V and 2 bases from J, with 9 bases between. Per germline, CDR1 LGHDT and CDR2 YNNKEL (reference sequence). The CDR3 totals 14 residues. The CDR3: CASSPTGSKNIQYF. The CDR3 nucleotides are TGTGCCAGCAGCCCCACCGGGTCCAAAAACATTCAGTACTTC. The variable domain in full, with the rest retrieved from reference TRBV3-1 and TRBJ2-4, is DTAVSQTPKYLVTQMGNDKSIKCEQNLGHDTMYWYKQDSKKFLKIMFSYNNKELIINETVPNRFSPKSPDKAHLNLHINSLELGDSAVYFCASSPTGSKNIQYFGAGTRLSVL.

The gene calls are TRBV29-1 and TRBJ2-2; no firm D call. Germline assignment: CDR1 SQVTM and CDR2 ANQGSEA. With 0 bases removed from V and 3 bases from J, the gap between germline ends came to 5 bases. CDR3 length: 13 residues. The CDR3 loop reads CSVEDTDTGELFF. As DNA, the CDR3 is TGCAGCGTTGAAGATACAGACACCGGGGAGCTGTTTTTT.

This clonotype was counted only a few times. The rearrangement uses TRBV6-1 and TRBJ2-6, with a tentative D call TRBD2 (6 bases). The CDR3 is 15 residues long. The germline CDR1 and CDR2 sequences are MNHNS and SASEGT. The V end was cut by 6 bases, the J end by 4 bases, with 13 bases between. The CDR3 region has the DNA TGTGCCAGCAGCCCATTCCGGGGGGGGGCCAACGTCCTGACTTTC. Translation gives CASSPFRGGANVLTF.

The chain carries TRBV20-1 and TRBJ2-4, with TRBD1 as a possible D gene (6 bases). CDR3 length: 16 residues. The V gene's germline CDR1 is DFQATT and CDR2 SNEGSKA (reference sequence). The ends were cut back, 1 base at V and 6 bases at J, with 19 bases in the middle. For the CDR3, the DNA is TGCAGTGCTAGAGGTTTGAGCAGGGGCGACGTAAACATTCAGTACTTC. This translates into CSARGLSRGDVNIQYF.

This clonotype was seen a few times. V usage is TRBV6-5 and J usage is TRBJ1-4; 9 bases fit TRBD1. Per germline, CDR1 MNHEY and CDR2 SVGAGI. This CDR3 comprises 14 residues. V gave up 2 bases and J gave up 10 bases; unmatched junction bases: 5. CDR3 in DNA: TGTGCCAGCAGTTACGAACAGGGGGCGGGAAAACTGTTTTTT. Translated, it gives CASSYEQGAGKLFF.

The chain combines TRBV5-6 with TRBJ1-2; TRBD1 is a possible D gene (5 bases). Trimming took 0 bases from V and 8 from J, leaving 8 bases between them. Germline values: CDR1 SGHDT, CDR2 YYEEEE. The CDR3 totals 12 residues. The CDR3 DNA reads as TGTGCCAGCAGCTTGGCAGGGAAGGGCTACACCTTC. Its protein product is CASSLAGKGYTF.

In its sample, this clonotype was seen many times. This chain links TRBV28 with TRBJ2-7; D call uncertain. Germline V gene data show CDR1 as MDHEN and CDR2 as SYDVKM. This CDR3 spans 13 amino acids. Deletions cut 7 bases from V and 4 bases from J, with 14 bases between. For the CDR3, the DNA is TGTGCCAGCACCCTCCCCGGACGTTACGAGCAGTACTTC. This codes for CASTLPGRYEQYF.

This clonotype was detected many times. V is TRBV7-9 and J is TRBJ2-2, with 7 positions matching TRBD1. This CDR3 spans 17 amino acids. The ends lost 1 base at V and 4 bases at J; junction bases unmatched: 9. Germline V gives CDR1 SEHNR, CDR2 FQNEAQ (reference sequence). CDR3 residues: CASSLGAGTASTGELFF. CDR3 bases: TGTGCCAGCAGCTTAGGGGCCGGGACAGCGAGCACCGGGGAGCTGTTTTTT.

The chain has TRBV9 and TRBJ2-5, with a possible D match to TRBD1 (5 bases). V lost 3 bases and J lost 5, with 11 bases in between. This CDR3 spans 13 amino acids. Germline assignment: CDR1 SGDLS and CDR2 YYNGEE. CDR3 in DNA: TGTGCCAGCAGCGCAGGGCCAGGGGAGACCCAGTACTTC. It yields the protein CASSAGPGETQYF.